This TCR beta chain was obtained from a study of sequential checkpoint blockade in melanoma. In the study overall: First-line arms were nivolumab then ipilimumab, or the reverse, randomized 1:1.

The CDR3 has 11 amino acids. The germline V gene has CDR1 ENHRY and CDR2 SYGVKD. Treatment indicated: randomized to nivolumab then ipilimumab (arm A) or the reverse (arm B). Sorted cells were live CD3+CD8+, lacking CD19 and CD56, from PBMCs. Produced via immunoSEQ multiplex PCR; TCRdb's table is partial and in-frame only. The sample records some 10,000 clones, 73% being singletons. The sample consisted of CD8+ T cells sorted from blood (inferred from file names), taken from a patient given nivolumab and ipilimumab in sequence. The V and J genes are TRBV10-3 and TRBJ2-1; D might be TRBD1 (5 bases). The origin of this receptor is a human donor with melanoma. The CDR3 here is CGSLGDNEQFF. For the CDR3, the DNA is TGTGGAAGCTTAGGGGACAATGAGCAGTTCTTC.